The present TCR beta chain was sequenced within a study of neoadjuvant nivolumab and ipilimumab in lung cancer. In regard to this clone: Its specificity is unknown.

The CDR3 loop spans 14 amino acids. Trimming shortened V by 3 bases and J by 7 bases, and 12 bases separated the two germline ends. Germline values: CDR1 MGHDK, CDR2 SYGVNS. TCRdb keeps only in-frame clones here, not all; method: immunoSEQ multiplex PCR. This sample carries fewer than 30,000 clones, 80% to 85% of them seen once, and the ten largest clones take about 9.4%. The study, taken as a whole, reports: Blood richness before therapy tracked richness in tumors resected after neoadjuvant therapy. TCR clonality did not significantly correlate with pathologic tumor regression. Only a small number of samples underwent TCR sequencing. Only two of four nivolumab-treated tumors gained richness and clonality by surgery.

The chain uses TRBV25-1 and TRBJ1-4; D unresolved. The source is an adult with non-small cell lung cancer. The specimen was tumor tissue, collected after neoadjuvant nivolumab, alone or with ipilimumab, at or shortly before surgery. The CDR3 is CASSDQRRSEKLFF. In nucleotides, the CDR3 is TGTGCCAGCAGTGATCAACGACGATCTGAAAAACTGTTTTTT. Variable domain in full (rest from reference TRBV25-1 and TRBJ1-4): EADIYQTPRYLVIGTGKKITLECSQTMGHDKMYWYQQDPGMELHLIHYSYGVNSTEKGDLSSESTVSRIRTEHFPLTLESARPSHTSQYLCASSDQRRSEKLFFGSGTQLSVL.